The 17 T cell receptor beta chains presented below share a single source sample, sequenced in a study of T cell repertoires in cytomegalovirus infection. A single record per CDR3 protein comes from TCRdb applying MiXCR to the reads. The data hold nearly 650,000 distinct CDR3 sequences, with approximately 25% observed a single time. The material sequenced was CD8+ T cells from PBMCs. The receptor set was obtained from a human donor in good health (CMV status not recorded). Some clones in this sample may be carry-over from other donors' samples.

The V call is TRBV6-2 or TRBV6-3, the J call TRBJ2-1; D call uncertain. The germline CDR1 and CDR2 sequences are MNHEY and SVGEGT. The CDR3 spans 11 residues. The V and J ends lost 0 bases and 10 bases respectively, with 4 bases between them. The CDR3 DNA follows: TGTGCCAGCAGTTACTCGACGGAGCAGTTCTTC. It codes for CASSYSTEQFF.

This clonotype was found many times. The J gene is TRBJ2-1, the V gene TRBV7-9, with 11 bases fitting TRBD2. The CDR3 is 16 residues long. CDR1 SEHNR and CDR2 FQNEAQ come from the germline V gene (reference sequence). Trimming took 5 bases from V and 3 from J; bases not matched to a gene: 6. This CDR3 is CASSPRLAGIYNEQFF. CDR3 nucleotide sequence: TGTGCCAGCAGCCCTCGACTAGCGGGGATCTACAATGAGCAGTTCTTC. Full variable domain (rest looked up from reference TRBV7-9 and TRBJ2-1): DTGVSQNPRHKITKRGQNVTFRCDPISEHNRLYWYRQTLGQGPEFLTYFQNEAQLEKSRLLSDRFSAERPKGSFSTLEIQRTEQGDSAMYLCASSPRLAGIYNEQFFGPGTRLTVL.

In its sample, this clonotype was seen many times. This chain joins TRBV6-1 and TRBJ2-1; 11 bases align to TRBD2. The germline V gene has CDR1 MNHNS and CDR2 SASEGT. This CDR3 has 20 amino acids. The V and J ends lost 6 bases and 0 bases, in that order; junction bases with no gene match: 16. The CDR3 DNA follows: TGTGCCAGCAGCAACCAGACTAGCGGGGATCTGCCGAGCTCCTACAATGAGCAGTTCTTC. Translating it yields CASSNQTSGDLPSSYNEQFF.

Note on this clonotype: A much larger clone differs by one base, so this may be a read error. Since the CDR3 does not end with the conserved phenylalanine or tryptophan, this likely comes from a read error. CDR3 DNA: TGTGCCAGCAGCGAACAGGGGAATTTCGCAGATACGCAGTATTAT. Translated, it gives CASSEQGNFADTQYY. The rearrangement links TRBV7-9 to TRBJ2-3; 7 positions agree with TRBD1. V trimming: 5 bases; J trimming: 4 bases; junction bases outside the gene matches: 9. CDR1 SEHNR and CDR2 FQNEAQ come from the germline V gene (reference sequence). CDR3 size: 15 residues.

The chain has TRBV6-1 and TRBJ2-2; TRBD2 matches at 7 bases. Germline V gene lookup returns CDR1 MNHNS and CDR2 SASEGT. Trimming took 3 bases from V and 3 from J; bases not matched to a gene: 4. This CDR3 spans 15 amino acids. CDR3 amino acids: CASSDAGDYTGELFF. CDR3 bases: TGTGCCAGCAGTGACGCGGGGGACTACACCGGGGAGCTGTTTTTT.

The chain links TRBV3-1 to TRBJ2-7; D may be TRBD1 (6 bases). The CDR3 totals 14 residues. The germline V gene has CDR1 LGHDT and CDR2 YNNKEL (reference sequence). The CDR3 sequence is CASNQGGTNYEQYV. CDR3 nucleotide sequence: TGTGCCAGCAACCAAGGTGGGACAAACTACGAGCAGTACGTC.

This clonotype was picked up one time. This chain uses TRBV7-9 with TRBJ2-7, with D hard to call. The CDR3 spans 14 residues. V lost 5 bases to trimming and J lost 0 bases, with 11 bases between them. Germline V lookup: CDR1 SEHNR, CDR2 FQNEAQ (reference sequence). This chain's CDR3 is CASSPLAGSYEQYF. The CDR3 DNA reads TGTGCCAGCAGCCCCCTGGCAGGCTCCTACGAGCAGTACTTC.

The chain combines TRBV7-9 with TRBJ2-1, with TRBD1 matching over 9 bases. This CDR3 is 16 amino acids long. Germline lookup yields CDR1 SEHNR and CDR2 FQNEAQ (reference sequence). V dropped 3 bases and J dropped 2; count of bases not matched to a gene: 5. CDR3 amino acids: CASSFRQGDPYNEQFF. The DNA of the CDR3 is TGTGCCAGCAGCTTCAGACAGGGGGACCCCTACAATGAGCAGTTCTTC.

As for this clonotype: It may be a read error: a sequence one base away is much more abundant. The rearrangement joins TRBV28 to TRBJ2-7; D ambiguous. Germline V gives CDR1 MDHEN, CDR2 SYDVKM. CDR3 size: 16 residues. CDR3 sequence (DNA): TGTGCCGGCAGCTCGAACACTCCTAGGGAACGCGACGAGCAGTACGTC. Protein: CAGSSNTPRERDEQYV.

This clonotype came up many times. This chain connects TRBV28 to TRBJ2-1; possibly TRBD1 or TRBD2 for D (5 bases each). Germline loops: CDR1 MDHEN, CDR2 SYDVKM. The germline V and J ends were trimmed by 7 bases and 1 base, with 14 bases remaining between them. This CDR3 has 15 residues. The CDR3 region has the DNA TGTGCCAGCACCCAAGGGACCATATCCTACAATGAGCAGTTCTTC. Its protein product is CASTQGTISYNEQFF. Variable domain in full (rest from reference TRBV28 and TRBJ2-1): DVKVTQSSRYLVKRTGEKVFLECVQDMDHENMFWYRQDPGLGLRLIYFSYDVKMKEKGDIPEGYSVSREKKERFSLILESASTNQTSMYLCASTQGTISYNEQFFGPGTRLTVL.

The chain couples TRBV4-3 to TRBJ1-4, with 9 positions matching TRBD1. Germline trimming cut 5 bases from V and 7 bases from J; bases unmatched to any gene: 11. CDR3 size: 16 residues. Germline V CDR1 and CDR2: LGHNA, YSLEER. The CDR3 DNA reads as TGCGCCAGCAGCGCCGGGACAGGGCGGCGTATTGAAAAACTGTTTTTT. This gives the protein CASSAGTGRRIEKLFF.

The chain uses TRBV6-2 or TRBV6-3 and TRBJ2-1; D not resolved. CDR3 size: 13 residues. V gave up 2 bases and J gave up 9 bases, with 11 bases separating them. Per germline, CDR1 MNHEY and CDR2 SVGEGT. In DNA form, the CDR3 reads TGTGCCAGCAGTTACGCCCCGCTGGGTGAGCAGTTCTTC. This gives the protein CASSYAPLGEQFF.

The table lists this clonotype with many counts. V and J are TRBV7-2 and TRBJ2-5; 7 bases match TRBD2. V lost 1 base, J lost 2 bases, and 16 bases stayed unmatched. CDR1 is SGHTA and CDR2 is FQGNSA in the germline V gene. The CDR3 contains 19 residues. CDR3 sequence (DNA): TGTGCCAGCAGCTTAGAGGCCTCAGGGCTAGCGGCTTATCAAGAGACCCAGTACTTC. Translating gives CASSLEASGLAAYQETQYF.

Concerning this clonotype: Since a much larger clone is just one base distant, this may be a read error. V and J are TRBV7-8 and TRBJ2-2; TRBD2 might be the D (5 bases). Germline V gene data show CDR1 as SGHVS and CDR2 as FQNEAQ. The CDR3 spans 12 residues. The CDR3: CAGRRVTGELFF. CDR3 nucleotides: TGTGCCGGCAGGCGGGTTACCGGGGAGCTGTTTTTT.

This clonotype was recorded many times. The chain carries TRBV7-8 and TRBJ2-5; D is ambiguous. The CDR3 runs 15 residues. Germline CDR1 SGHVS, CDR2 FQNEAQ. Trimming left V 0 bases short and J 2 bases short, with 10 bases between. DNA of the CDR3: TGTGCCAGCAGCTTAGCGTCACAGACACAAGAGACCCAGTACTTC. Residues: CASSLASQTQETQYF.

As concerns this clonotype: A read error may be the cause here, since a much bigger clone is one base away. This chain links TRBV6-2 or TRBV6-3 with TRBJ2-1; tentatively, D is TRBD2 (6 bases). Germline V lookup: CDR1 MNHEY, CDR2 SVGEGT. This CDR3 contains 16 residues. The CDR3 nucleotides read TGTGCCAACAGTTACGCGGGACCGAGCTCCTACAATGAGCAGTTCTTC. Translating gives CANSYAGPSSYNEQFF.

This clonotype turned up a few times. CDR3 amino acids: CSVPGTNTEAFF. In nucleotides, the CDR3 is TGCAGCGTTCCAGGAACGAACACTGAAGCTTTCTTT. V and J are TRBV29-1 and TRBJ1-1; no clear D. Germline V lookup: CDR1 SQVTM, CDR2 ANQGSEA. V was clipped by 5 bases and J by 1 base, with 8 bases between them. This CDR3 comprises 12 residues.